This T cell receptor (beta chain) came from a study of Ad26.COV2.S vaccination and SARS-CoV-2 variants. Whole-study findings and limits: The breadth of spike-specific CD8+ and CD4+ T cell responses after vaccination was reportedly substantial. Recipients given vaccine exceeded placebo recipients in spike-specific TCR breadth. Responses of T cells in total may have been underestimated by the TCR breadth and depth analyses.

The CDR3 loop spans 16 amino acids. Germline V lookup: CDR1 MDHEN, CDR2 SYDVKM. V lost 3 bases and J 4 bases, leaving 13 bases between the germline ends. This clone occurred once. Its antigen is still unknown. Here immunoSEQ multiplex PCR was the method, and the copy in TCRdb shows in-frame clones only, minus some. The sample lists approximately 150,000 clones, 86% occurring once. Sequenced here: peripheral blood, sampled after recovery from COVID-19. The chain is built from TRBV28 and TRBJ1-6; D uncertain. This clonotype was obtained from a human donor who had recovered from COVID-19. CDR3 amino acids: CASSLAGKNYNSPLHF. The CDR3 nucleotides read TGTGCCAGCAGTTTGGCCGGGAAAAATTATAATTCACCCCTCCACTTT.